The table lists the clone carrying this T cell receptor (beta chain) with a few counts. Its antigen is currently unknown. This specimen belongs to a study of T-cell reconstitution after alpha-beta-depleted transplantation in children. Study-wide findings and caveats: Several hundred expanded graft clones reportedly gave rise to the alpha-beta T cells present about two months after transplant. Most T-cell counts and diversity one year after the transplant came from T cells that were newly produced.

The germline V gene encodes CDR1 SGHRS and CDR2 YFSETQ. Trimming removed 0 bases from V and 0 bases from J, with 8 bases in between. The CDR3 spans 15 residues. Unique molecular identifiers were incorporated during preparation of the TCRbeta library. TCRdb reprocessed the PCR reads with MiXCR, giving one entry per CDR3 protein. Of some 600,000 distinct CDR3 sequences detected, 13% appear once; the ten largest clones hold roughly 2.3%. The TCR comes from a male patient younger than 18 who had a stem cell transplant for acute myeloid leukemia, so the T cells may come from the graft donor. The sequencing here drew on PBMCs, mostly from graft donor cells, taken 360 days after TCRalphabeta/CD19-depleted stem cell transplant. The chain couples TRBV5-1 to TRBJ2-3; no clear D gene. The chain's CDR3 is CASSLEGTSTDTQYF. CDR3 coding DNA: TGCGCCAGCAGCTTGGAGGGCACTAGCACAGATACGCAGTATTTT. Full variable domain (rest looked up from reference TRBV5-1 and TRBJ2-3): KAGVTQTPRYLIKTRGQQVTLSCSPISGHRSVSWYQQTPGQGLQFLFEYFSETQRNKGNFPGRFSGRQFSNSRSEMNVSTLELGDSALYLCASSLEGTSTDTQYFGPGTRLTVL.